This T cell receptor beta chain was found in a study of blood T cell repertoires in COVID-19. TCRdb's copy holds only in-frame clones and misses some; the assay was immunoSEQ multiplex PCR. The data hold about 100,000 clones, with around 91% observed a single time. The CDR3 runs to 14 residues. V shed 6 bases and J 6 bases; nucleotides not matched to a gene: 8. In germline, CDR1 is MDHEN, CDR2 SYDVKM. This TCR was sampled from a young man with COVID-19, enrolled during active disease. The sample was peripheral blood. V usage is TRBV28 and J usage is TRBJ2-1; TRBD2 agrees at 7 bases. This CDR3 reads CASSWTRSRNEQFF. Here the CDR3 DNA reads TGTGCCAGCAGCTGGACTAGATCCCGCAATGAGCAGTTCTTC.